A selection of T cell receptor beta chains follows, all from one sample in a study of blood T cell repertoires in COVID-19. Only in-frame clones appear in the TCRdb table, and some are missing; sequencing was by immunoSEQ multiplex PCR. The data contain 60,000 to 80,000 clones, roughly 85% of them seen just once; the ten biggest clones take up roughly 25%. Sequenced material: peripheral blood. These receptors all stem from a man aged 45 to 65 with acute or convalescent COVID-19. CDR3s include the opening cysteine and the closing phenylalanine or tryptophan. The D gene is left open where the match is weak. The size field is filled for only some rows; it gives once, few, many or a size class.

>-|TRBV29-1|TRBJ2-3|-
TGCAGCGTTGTCGACTATCACACAGATACGCAGTATTTT
CSVVDYHTDTQYF
>TRBD1|TRBV4-1|TRBJ2-5|-
TGCGCCAGCAGCCAAGATAACGGACAGGGGGCGTTAGAGACCCAGTACTTC
CASSQDNGQGALETQYF
>TRBD1|TRBV30|TRBJ1-2|once
TGTGCCTGGAGTGGGGGACAGCTCCCCGGTAACACCTTC
CAWSGGQLPGNTF
>TRBD1|TRBV7-8|TRBJ1-2|-
TGTGCCAGCAGCTCGCCACAGGGGGCGGACTATGGCTACACCTTC
CASSSPQGADYGYTF
>-|TRBV10-1|TRBJ2-5|few
TGCGCCAGCAGCGCTCCAGGGGACGAGACCCAGTACTTC
CASSAPGDETQYF
>-|TRBV2|TRBJ2-3|-
TGTGCCAGCAGTGAAGATTTAGCGTTGACAGATACGCAGTATTTT
CASSEDLALTDTQYF
>-|TRBV6-5|TRBJ2-7|-
TGTGCCAGCAGTCGCGACAGGCAAAACTACGAGCAGTACTTC
CASSRDRQNYEQYF
>TRBD1|TRBV27|TRBJ1-1|few
TGTGCCAGCAGTCCACGACAGGGGAGCACTGAAGCTTTCTTT
CASSPRQGSTEAFF
>-|TRBV12-3/TRBV12-4|TRBJ2-1|-
TGTGCCAGCAGTTTATCATATGAGCAGTTCTTC
CASSLSYEQFF
>TRBD1|TRBV5-1|TRBJ1-2|few
TGCGCCAGCAGCTTGCAGGGGGTGGATAATGGCTACACCTTC
CASSLQGVDNGYTF
>TRBD1|TRBV5-1|TRBJ1-1|-
TGCGCCAGCAGCTTGCAGGGGGCGAACACTGAAGCTTTCTTT
CASSLQGANTEAFF
>TRBD1|TRBV6-5|TRBJ1-1|-
TGTGCCAGCAGACCTGGACAGGGAAACACTGAAGCTTTCTTT
CASRPGQGNTEAFF
>TRBD1|TRBV10-1|TRBJ1-5|-
TGCGCCAGCAGTAGGACAGGGGATCAGCCCCAGCATTTT
CASSRTGDQPQHF
>TRBD1|TRBV28|TRBJ2-3|-
TGTGCCAGCAGCGGAAGATCACAGGGGTACACAGATACGCAGTATTTT
CASSGRSQGYTDTQYF
>TRBD2|TRBV24-1|TRBJ2-3|once
TGTGCCACCAGTGACAGCCCAGCGGGGGGACCAGATACGCAGTATTTT
CATSDSPAGGPDTQYF
>-|TRBV5-1|TRBJ1-1|once
TGCGCCAGCAGCTTGGAACAGGTCACTGAAGCTTTCTTT
CASSLEQVTEAFF
>-|TRBV27|TRBJ1-2|-
TGTGCCAGCACCCCGCGGGCAGGGACAAGCTATGGCTACACCTTC
CASTPRAGTSYGYTF
>TRBD2|TRBV6-6|TRBJ2-3|-
TGTGCCAGTAAATTAGCGGGGGAGCTCACAGATACGCAGTATTTT
CASKLAGELTDTQYF
>TRBD1|TRBV2|TRBJ2-7|-
TGTGCCAGCACCAGAAGGGACAGGGGGCTTTCGACTAATTCCTACGAGCAGTACTTC
CASTRRDRGLSTNSYEQYF
>-|TRBV6-2/TRBV6-3|TRBJ2-1|-
TGTGCCAGCAGTTACGGAGTCTATGAGCAGTTCTTC
CASSYGVYEQFF
>-|TRBV5-1|TRBJ1-5|-
TGCGCCAGCAGCTCCGGAGGAAGCAATCAGCCCCAGCATTTT
CASSSGGSNQPQHF
>-|TRBV6-5|TRBJ1-2|-
TGTGCCAGCAGTTACTCCTACAGGGCCTATGGCTACACCTTC
CASSYSYRAYGYTF
>-|TRBV5-5|TRBJ1-4|-
TGTGCCAGCAGCCGTGGGAGCGGTAATGAAAAACTGTTTTTT
CASSRGSGNEKLFF
>TRBD2|TRBV5-1|TRBJ2-5|-
TGCGCCAGCAGCTTGGCAATTAGCGGGGGTTCGGGGGAGACCCAGTACTTC
CASSLAISGGSGETQYF
>-|TRBV27|TRBJ2-3|-
TGTGCCAGCAGTTTACGGGCTAGCGGCACAGATACGCAGTATTTT
CASSLRASGTDTQYF
>TRBD2|TRBV27|TRBJ2-1|-
TGTGCCAGCAGTTTATACTCCTGGGCTAGCGGGGGGGGGAATGAGCAGTTCTTC
CASSLYSWASGGGNEQFF
>-|TRBV7-3|TRBJ2-6|-
TGTGCCAGCAGGGCAGGGGATGGGGCCAACGTCCTGACTTTC
CASRAGDGANVLTF
>-|TRBV25-1|TRBJ1-6|-
TGTGCCAGCTCCGCCCAGGGCACCTTCAATTCACCCCTCCACTTT
CASSAQGTFNSPLHF
>-|TRBV12-3/TRBV12-4|TRBJ1-2|-
TGTGCCAGCAGTTTAATGGGACACCAAGGCTACACCTTC
CASSLMGHQGYTF
>TRBD2|TRBV30|TRBJ2-1|-
TGTGCCTGGAGTTGGGCTGCGGGGGGGACTATTAATGAGCAGTTCTTC
CAWSWAAGGTINEQFF
>-|TRBV2|TRBJ2-1|-
TGTGCCAGCATGGGGGGGCTCTACAATGAGCAGTTCTTC
CASMGGLYNEQFF
>TRBD1|TRBV7-2|TRBJ1-2|-
TGTGCCAGCAGCTTAGGGGACAGGGGTTGGTCTAACTATGGCTACACCTTC
CASSLGDRGWSNYGYTF
>-|TRBV28|TRBJ1-4|-
TGTGCCAGCACCGAGACAGACAGTGAAAAACTGTTTTTT
CASTETDSEKLFF
>-|TRBV7-9|TRBJ2-3|once
TGTGCCAGCAGCTTAGCGCGGCAGGGGAGTTTCCCAGATACGCAGTATTTT
CASSLARQGSFPDTQYF
>TRBD2|TRBV19|TRBJ2-3|-
TGTGCCAGTAGTATTCTCCAGCGGGGGGGGACAGATACGCAGTATTTT
CASSILQRGGTDTQYF
>-|TRBV2|TRBJ2-7|-
TGTGCCAGCAGGGGTCAGCGGGCCTCCTACGAGCAGTACTTC
CASRGQRASYEQYF
>-|TRBV7-8|TRBJ2-6|-
TGTGCCAGCAGCTTACCCAGCGGCGGGGTGCGCTCTGGGGCCAACGTCCTGACTTTC
CASSLPSGGVRSGANVLTF
>TRBD1|TRBV5-6|TRBJ1-2|-
TGTGCCAGCAGCGGGACAGGGGAAAGGTATGGCTACACCTTC
CASSGTGERYGYTF
>TRBD1|TRBV7-3|TRBJ2-2|-
TGTGCCAGCAGCTTAAACGGACAGGGGACCACCGGGGAGCTGTTTTTT
CASSLNGQGTTGELFF